This entry is about one T cell receptor (beta chain). Its antigen is not known. The entry originates in a study of beta chain features in type 1 diabetes. All of the isolated RNA was reverse transcribed, so expressed TCRB transcripts were sequenced. Profiled with immunoSEQ multiplex PCR; TCRdb holds only in-frame clones, not every one. The sample carries roughly 250,000 clones, roughly 21% recorded once. V was cut by 4 bases and J by 11 bases, with 15 bases left in between. Germline values: CDR1 SNHLY, CDR2 FYNNEI. The CDR3 extends over 13 amino acids. Purity above 98% was achieved in all sorted populations. Findings of the study overall: More deletions and fewer insertions at VDJ junctions were seen in type 1 diabetes patients. Among all four CD4+ subsets, Type 1 diabetes patients had TCRB CDR3s that were moderately but significantly shorter.

Sequencing used naive CD4+ T cells from blood. The receptor's source is a woman in her 40s with type 1 diabetes. This sequence joins TRBV2 and TRBJ1-5; TRBD1 is a possible D gene (6 bases). CDR3 loop: CASSADSGGAQHF. DNA of the CDR3: TGTGCCAGCAGTGCGGACAGCGGTGGAGCCCAGCATTTT.